The present T cell receptor beta chain was sequenced within a study of T cells expressing NK-cell markers. With respect to this clonotype: Its specificity is not known.

Reprocessing the 5' RACE reads, TCRdb reports a single entry for every CDR3 protein and omits DNA. This sample's clone table lists approximately 460,000 distinct CDR3 sequences. Study findings and constraints: HCMV specificity of the expanded NKG2C+ T cell clones stayed unclear.

The sample was blood T cells: a sorted CD56 or NKG2C T cell subset, CD4+ or CD8+ T cells, or bulk PBMC T cells (not recorded which). This receptor was obtained from a woman between 18 and 70 years old in good health.

The CDR3: CASSLGSPYEQYF. V is TRBV13 and J is TRBJ2-7. CDR1 PRHDT and CDR2 FYEKMQ come from the germline V gene (reference sequence). There are 13 residues in the CDR3.